A single sample gave rise to the 31 T cell receptor beta chains below, sequenced in a study of T-cell memory formation after mild COVID-19. One entry per CDR3 protein, called by TCRdb with MiXCR from the 5' RACE reads. The table shows roughly 310,000 distinct CDR3 sequences, with around 15% occurring only once. Sample: PBMCs or a T cell subset sorted from them (not recorded which). All receptors come from a man in his late teens or twenties who had mild COVID-19 (a few samples of this study predate the infection). Cell type and time point are not known.

This clonotype has just a few counts. The rearrangement uses TRBV9 and TRBJ2-1, with 7 bases matching TRBD2. Germline CDR1 and CDR2: SGDLS and YYNGEE. The V segment lost 0 bases and the J segment 7 bases; nucleotides outside the gene matches: 4. The CDR3 loop spans 14 amino acids. The DNA for the CDR3 is TGTGCCAGCAGCGTAGGGGGGGGTGATAATGAGCAGTTCTTC. This sequence encodes CASSVGGGDNEQFF.

The rearrangement joins TRBV3-1 to TRBJ1-5; D is unclear. Germline V gives CDR1 LGHDT, CDR2 YNNKEL (reference sequence). The CDR3 spans 14 residues. The ends were cut back, 0 bases at V and 3 bases at J, with 6 bases in the middle. CDR3 nucleotide sequence: TGTGCCAGCAGCCAAGAAGTAAACAATCAGCCCCAGCATTTT. Its protein is CASSQEVNNQPQHF.

The rearrangement joins TRBV5-4 to TRBJ2-3; D unclear. The CDR3 has 13 residues. Deletions cut 0 bases from V and 9 bases from J, with 11 bases between. Per the germline V gene, CDR1 is SGHNT and CDR2 is YYREEE (reference sequence). In DNA form, the CDR3 reads TGTGCCAGCAGCTTGGATTGGCGCGAGACGCAGTATTTT. Its protein is CASSLDWRETQYF.

The V gene is TRBV7-9, the J gene TRBJ2-4; D gene unclear. Germline CDR1 and CDR2: SEHNR and FQNEAQ (reference sequence). Trimming removed 2 bases from V and 0 bases from J, with 8 bases in between. CDR3 length equals 15 residues. The CDR3 DNA is TGTGCCAGCAGCTTATTCGATGGAGCCAAAAACATTCAGTACTTC. This translates into CASSLFDGAKNIQYF.

This clonotype came up many times. This sequence joins TRBV7-9 and TRBJ2-5; no definite D call. CDR1 is SEHNR, CDR2 FQNEAQ, per germline (reference sequence). The V gene lost 5 bases and the J gene lost 2 bases, with 6 bases spanning the gap. The CDR3 extends over 12 amino acids. CDR3 coding DNA: TGTGCCAGCAGCCTACGACAAGAGACCCAGTACTTC. Translation gives CASSLRQETQYF. Looking up the rest from reference TRBV7-9 and TRBJ2-5 gives the full variable domain: DTGVSQNPRHKITKRGQNVTFRCDPISEHNRLYWYRQTLGQGPEFLTYFQNEAQLEKSRLLSDRFSAERPKGSFSTLEIQRTEQGDSAMYLCASSLRQETQYFGPGTRLLVL.

The chain couples TRBV30 to TRBJ1-5; 7 bases align to TRBD1. Germline CDR1 reads GTSNPN; CDR2 reads SVGIG (reference sequence). V lost 3 bases to trimming and J lost 4 bases; unmatched junction nucleotides: 6. This CDR3 comprises 14 residues. The CDR3, as DNA: TGTGCCTGGAGCGAAACGACAGGGAATCAGCCCCAGCATTTT. Translating gives CAWSETTGNQPQHF.

This chain connects TRBV28 to TRBJ2-7, with a tentative D call TRBD2 (7 bases). The CDR3 has 13 residues. The V end lost 10 bases, the J end lost 7 bases, and 20 bases lay between the germline ends. CDR1 is MDHEN, CDR2 SYDVKM, per germline. This chain's CDR3 is CATRFGGLGEQYV. In DNA form, the CDR3 reads TGTGCCACCCGGTTCGGGGGGCTGGGGGAGCAGTACGTC.

This clonotype turned up a few times. V usage is TRBV29-1 and J usage is TRBJ1-2; TRBD1 agrees at 9 bases. This CDR3 has 13 residues. Germline values: CDR1 SQVTM, CDR2 ANQGSEA. V lost 3 bases and J lost 6; bases outside the gene matches: 5. CDR3 sequence (DNA): TGCAGCGTTGATTTCGGACAGGGGAATGGCTACACCTTC. Translated: CSVDFGQGNGYTF. The whole variable domain, remainder taken from reference TRBV29-1 and TRBJ1-2, is SAVISQKPSRDICQRGTSLTIQCQVDSQVTMMFWYRQQPGQSLTLIATANQGSEATYESGFVIDKFPISRPNLTFSTLTVSNMSPEDSSIYLCSVDFGQGNGYTFGSGTRLTVV.

Only a few counts were recorded for this clonotype. The chain combines TRBV7-9 with TRBJ1-5, with a tentative D call TRBD1 (5 bases). Trimming left V 1 base short and J 5 bases short, with 12 bases between. Germline V gene sequence: CDR1 SEHNR, CDR2 FQNEAQ (reference sequence). The CDR3 covers 15 residues. The CDR3 sequence: CASSLGGRKDQPQHF. CDR3 DNA: TGTGCCAGCAGCTTAGGGGGACGGAAGGATCAGCCCCAGCATTTT.

The chain couples TRBV4-1 to TRBJ1-5; D may be TRBD1 (6 bases). V was clipped by 1 base and J by 4 bases, with 11 bases between them. The CDR3 runs 15 residues. Per the germline V gene, CDR1 is MGHRA and CDR2 is YSYEKL. This CDR3 reads CASSQARQGNQPQHF. In DNA form, the CDR3 reads TGCGCCAGCAGCCAAGCCAGGCAGGGGAATCAGCCCCAGCATTTT.

The chain uses TRBV6-2 or TRBV6-3 and TRBJ2-7; maybe TRBD1 (6 bases). The germline gives CDR1 MNHEY, CDR2 SVGEGT. Trimming removed 6 bases at V and 0 bases at J, with 15 bases between. The CDR3 contains 15 residues. CDR3 sequence: CASSRRTVVSYEQYF. As DNA, the CDR3 is TGTGCCAGCAGCCGACGGACAGTAGTCTCCTACGAGCAGTACTTC.

This clonotype has a handful of counts. The chain uses TRBV7-2 and TRBJ2-5; D remains ambiguous. The CDR3 covers 14 residues. Germline CDR1 SGHTA, CDR2 FQGNSA. Trimming removed 6 bases from V and 4 bases from J, with 15 bases in between. In DNA, the CDR3 is TGTGCCAGCAGAACGGGCCTCCCGGGAGAGACCCAGTACTTC. It codes for CASRTGLPGETQYF.

This clonotype showed up just a few times. The chain uses TRBV7-9 and TRBJ2-3; tentatively, D is TRBD2 (6 bases). V lost 7 bases and J lost 2, with 16 bases in between. The CDR3 contains 15 residues. Germline V gene lookup returns CDR1 SEHNR and CDR2 FQNEAQ (reference sequence). DNA of the CDR3: TGTGCCAGCACCTCTGTGACTAGTGACACAGATACGCAGTATTTT. Its translation: CASTSVTSDTDTQYF.

This clonotype showed up many times. The genes are TRBV5-1 and TRBJ2-6, with D hard to call. CDR3 length: 16 amino acids. Germline CDR1 is SGHRS and CDR2 is YFSETQ. V dropped 1 base and J dropped 0 bases, with 8 bases sitting between them. CDR3: CASSLSSNSGANVLTF. CDR3 nucleotides: TGCGCCAGCAGCTTGTCCTCTAACTCTGGGGCCAACGTCCTGACTTTC.

This clonotype is a singleton in its sample. Written as DNA, the CDR3 is TGTGCCAGCAGCTTAGTCGCACAGGCTACGAACACCGGGGAGCTGTTTTTT. This encodes CASSLVAQATNTGELFF. The J gene is TRBJ2-2, the V gene TRBV7-9; possible D gene TRBD1, 5 bases. The V end was cut by 1 base, the J end by 0 bases, with 12 bases between. This CDR3 comprises 17 residues. Germline loops: CDR1 SEHNR, CDR2 FQNEAQ (reference sequence).

This clonotype was counted between two and nine times. V usage is TRBV28 and J usage is TRBJ2-7; D is unresolved. Looked up from germline, CDR1 is MDHEN and CDR2 is SYDVKM. Between the trimmed V and J ends, which lost 8 bases and 3 bases, there was a span of 8 bases. The CDR3 sequence is 11 residues long. The CDR3 DNA follows: TGTGCCAGCGGAATAAGCTACGAGCAGTACTTC. Encoded protein: CASGISYEQYF.

V is TRBV20-1 and J is TRBJ1-5; 7 nucleotides agree with TRBD1. This CDR3 contains 15 residues. With 3 bases clipped from V and 6 bases from J, the junction kept 11 bases outside the gene matches. Germline CDR1 reads DFQATT; CDR2 reads SNEGSKA (reference sequence). The CDR3: CSASPPDRASQPQHF. The CDR3 DNA reads TGCAGTGCTAGCCCCCCCGACAGGGCAAGTCAGCCCCAGCATTTT.

The chain's CDR3 is CASSFLGGSGEKLFF. CDR3 nucleotide sequence: TGCGCCAGCAGCTTTCTCGGGGGATCAGGTGAAAAACTGTTTTTT. The chain is built from TRBV5-1 and TRBJ1-4, with D perhaps matching TRBD1 (5 bases). In germline, CDR1 is SGHRS, CDR2 YFSETQ. V was clipped by 2 bases and J by 7 bases, with 15 bases between them. The CDR3 loop spans 15 amino acids.

The chain uses TRBV6-5 and TRBJ1-2, with a weak D call TRBD1 (6 bases). Looked up from germline, CDR1 is MNHEY and CDR2 is SVGAGI. V lost 2 bases, J lost 7 bases, and 11 bases lay in between. The length of the CDR3 is 13 residues. The CDR3 loop reads CASSYLQGSGYTF. The CDR3 bases are TGTGCCAGCAGTTACCTACAGGGTTCTGGCTACACCTTC.

The CDR3 nucleotides read TGTGCCAGCAGTGGACGAACCAACTATGGCTACACCTTC. This codes for CASSGRTNYGYTF. The chain is built from TRBV2 and TRBJ1-2; D gene ambiguous. The CDR3 is 13 amino acids. Germline V gene sequence: CDR1 SNHLY, CDR2 FYNNEI. Trimming took off 4 bases at V and 2 bases at J, with 8 bases between the two ends.

This clonotype came up a few times. V is TRBV27 and J is TRBJ2-3; TRBD1 matches 7 bases. This CDR3 comprises 12 residues. Germline CDR1 is MNHEY and CDR2 is SMNVEV (reference sequence). The ends lost 6 bases at V and 6 bases at J; junction bases unmatched: 3. The CDR3, as DNA: TGTGCCAGCAGGAGGACAGGCGATACGCAGTATTTT. Its protein product is CASRRTGDTQYF.

The gene calls are TRBV7-8 and TRBJ1-3; D is unresolved. V was shortened by 2 bases and J by 3 bases, with 2 bases between the two germline ends. The CDR3 consists of 12 residues. Germline V gene sequence: CDR1 SGHVS, CDR2 FQNEAQ. CDR3 coding DNA: TGTGCCAGCAGCTTACTTGGAAACACCATATATTTT. Its translation: CASSLLGNTIYF.

The rearrangement uses TRBV20-1 and TRBJ2-3, with D possibly being TRBD2 (5 bases). CDR3 length: 13 amino acids. Germline V lookup: CDR1 DFQATT, CDR2 SNEGSKA (reference sequence). The ends were cut back, 0 bases at V and 5 bases at J, with 9 bases in the middle. Written as DNA, the CDR3 is TGCAGTGCTAGAGAGGGGAGAATAGATACGCAGTATTTT. Amino acids: CSAREGRIDTQYF.

There are many counts of this clonotype. This chain joins TRBV4-2 and TRBJ2-3; D gene ambiguous. The CDR3 is 19 amino acids. Germline V CDR1 and CDR2: LGHNA, YNFKEQ. V was trimmed by 1 base and J by 1 base, leaving 21 bases between them. CDR3 residues: CASSQGLAQAAPGTDTQYF. CDR3 nucleotide sequence: TGTGCCAGCAGCCAAGGATTGGCCCAGGCAGCCCCTGGCACAGATACGCAGTATTTT.

The chain links TRBV4-2 to TRBJ1-3, with a weak D call TRBD1 (6 bases). Trimming stripped 0 bases from V and 0 bases from J, with 12 bases between. This CDR3 has 17 residues. Germline CDR1 is LGHNA and CDR2 is YNFKEQ. For the CDR3, the DNA is TGTGCCAGCAGCCAAGATTCCCAGGGACACTCTGGAAACACCATATATTTT. Translation: CASSQDSQGHSGNTIYF.

This clonotype was seen a handful of times. V gene TRBV19 combines with J gene TRBJ2-7; D remains ambiguous. CDR1 is LNHDA and CDR2 is SQIVND in the germline V gene (reference sequence). Trimming took off 4 bases at V and 3 bases at J, with 7 bases between the two ends. The CDR3 has 12 residues. CDR3 DNA: TGTGCCAGTAGTACAGGATTCTACGAGCAGTACTTC. Its protein is CASSTGFYEQYF.

This clonotype has a handful of counts. This rearrangement joins TRBV20-1 to TRBJ2-3; unclear D gene. V lost 1 base, J lost 7 bases, and 12 bases lay in between. Looked up from germline, CDR1 is DFQATT and CDR2 is SNEGSKA (reference sequence). The CDR3 contains 13 residues. The CDR3 spells CSARGLDDNTQYF. DNA for the CDR3: TGCAGTGCTAGAGGCCTGGACGATAATACGCAGTATTTT.

The J gene is TRBJ2-3, the V gene TRBV21-1; whether TRBD1, the table's D call, matches the DNA was not checked. TRBV21-1 is marked as a pseudogene. The CDR3 consists of 15 residues. This CDR3 reads CASSKRRGLGDTQYF. The DNA for the CDR3 is TGTGCCAGCAGCAAACGAAGGGGGCTTGGAGATACGCAGTATTTT.

Details on this clonotype: A much larger clone lies one base from this, so it may be a read error. CDR3 sequence reads: CSSITSVTDTQYF. The CDR3 DNA sequence: TGTTCCAGCATTACTAGCGTCACAGATACGCAGTATTTT. The chain is built from TRBV12-3 or TRBV12-4 and TRBJ2-3; TRBD2 matches at 7 bases. CDR3 length equals 13 residues.

The chain joins TRBV4-3 to TRBJ2-1; 9 positions match TRBD2. The CDR3 totals 16 residues. The germline gives CDR1 LGHNA, CDR2 YSLEER. The junction had 7 bases not matched to a gene; V was cut back by 1 base and J by 6 bases. The CDR3 loop is CASSQGAGGLGNEQFF. For the CDR3, the DNA is TGCGCCAGCAGCCAAGGTGCGGGGGGGCTGGGCAATGAGCAGTTCTTC.

The V call is TRBV7-3, the J call TRBJ2-7, with 8 bases identical to TRBD2. V lost 0 bases and J lost 5; bases outside the gene matches: 3. In germline, CDR1 is SGHTA, CDR2 FQGTGA. This CDR3 region has 14 residues. The DNA for the CDR3 is TGTGCCAGCAGCTTAACGGGCGGGGGGAACGAGCAGTACTTC. It translates to CASSLTGGGNEQYF.